These 26 T cell receptor beta chains came from one sample sequenced in a study of graft-versus-host responses after intestinal transplantation. Antigens of these TCRs are unknown. Clones were read by immunoSEQ multiplex PCR, and TCRdb kept only the in-frame ones, dropping some. The sample yields approximately 120,000 clones, over 85% seen once. Source: unstimulated CD4+ T cells sorted from spleen or lymph node cells, taken before intestinal transplant. The receptors were gathered from a human donor who received an intestinal transplant.

This chain links TRBV23-1 with TRBJ2-2; D assignment may be TRBD1 or TRBD2 (6 bases each). TRBV23-1 qualifies as an ORF whose function is uncertain. Trimming took off 5 bases at V and 6 bases at J, with 7 bases between the two ends. The CDR3 sequence is 12 residues long. The CDR3 coding sequence is TGCGCCAGCAGTGGGGGGCCCGGGGAGCTGTTTTTT. Residues: CASSGGPGELFF.

The chain links TRBV2 to TRBJ2-3; 9 bases match TRBD2. J lost 8 bases, V lost 0 bases, and 12 bases had no gene match. The germline V gene encodes CDR1 SNHLY and CDR2 FYNNEI. The CDR3 has 17 amino acids. The CDR3 loop is CASSEALRRGGSSTQYF. CDR3 DNA sequence: TGTGCCAGCAGTGAAGCGCTTCGGCGGGGGGGCTCCAGTACGCAGTATTTT.

V is TRBV7-9 and J is TRBJ2-1, with a weak D call TRBD2 (7 bases). Trimming removed 5 bases at V and 12 bases at J, with 17 bases between. Germline lookup yields CDR1 SEHNR and CDR2 FQNEAQ (reference sequence). This CDR3 is built from 13 residues. CDR3 in amino acids: CASSQLGGAPQFF. The CDR3 region has the DNA TGTGCCAGCAGCCAGCTGGGGGGGGCTCCGCAGTTCTTC. The variable domain in full, completed from reference TRBV7-9 and TRBJ2-1, reads DTGVSQNPRHKITKRGQNVTFRCDPISEHNRLYWYRQTLGQGPEFLTYFQNEAQLEKSRLLSDRFSAERPKGSFSTLEIQRTEQGDSAMYLCASSQLGGAPQFFGPGTRLTVL.

The chain uses TRBV27 and TRBJ2-2; no clear D. Trimming pared 2 bases from V and 0 bases from J, leaving 7 bases between. The CDR3 is 15 residues long. The germline V gene encodes CDR1 MNHEY and CDR2 SMNVEV (reference sequence). CDR3 in amino acids: CASSLALANTGELFF. CDR3 DNA: TGTGCCAGCAGTTTAGCTCTGGCGAACACCGGGGAGCTGTTTTTT.

This clone was seen just once. J is TRBJ2-1 and V is TRBV5-4; 13 bases match TRBD2. Germline V CDR1 and CDR2: SGHNT, YYREEE (reference sequence). The CDR3 loop spans 15 amino acids. Trimming at V came to 0 bases and at J to 9 bases, leaving 3 bases not matched to a gene. CDR3 DNA: TGTGCCAGCAGCTTGGAACTAGCGGGGGGGCTTGAGCAGTTCTTC. Translating it yields CASSLELAGGLEQFF.

The chain has TRBV2 and TRBJ2-1; D perhaps matches TRBD2 (6 bases). The CDR3 has 14 residues. Germline V gene sequence: CDR1 SNHLY, CDR2 FYNNEI. Trimming left V 9 bases short and J 9 bases short, with 21 bases between. CDR3 protein: CASQGGILGGEQFF. The CDR3 nucleotides are TGTGCCAGTCAAGGAGGGATCCTTGGGGGTGAGCAGTTCTTC. Combining the CDR3 with reference TRBV2 and TRBJ2-1 gives the whole variable domain EPEVTQTPSHQVTQMGQEVILRCVPISNHLYFYWYRQILGQKVEFLVSFYNNEISEKSEIFDDQFSVERPDGSNFTLKIRSTKLEDSAMYFCASQGGILGGEQFFGPGTRLTVL.

J is TRBJ1-6 and V is TRBV6-1; the D is unclear. Per germline, CDR1 MNHNS and CDR2 SASEGT. Trimming shortened V by 7 bases and J by 7 bases, and 14 bases separated the two germline ends. The CDR3 runs to 14 residues. As DNA, the CDR3 is TGTGCCAGCAAGAGGACCGGTGAAAATTCACCCCTCCACTTT. It translates to CASKRTGENSPLHF.

The chain employs TRBV5-1 and TRBJ1-3, with D possibly matching TRBD1 (5 bases). The length of the CDR3 is 14 residues. The V end was cut by 4 bases, the J end by 0 bases, with 8 bases between. Looked up from germline, CDR1 is SGHRS and CDR2 is YFSETQ. CDR3 sequence reads: CASSMDNSGNTIYF. CDR3 nucleotides: TGCGCCAGCAGCATGGACAACTCTGGAAACACCATATATTTT.

The chain carries TRBV5-6 and TRBJ1-1; TRBD1 is a possible D gene (5 bases). The CDR3 has 13 residues. Germline CDR1 and CDR2: SGHDT and YYEEEE. The ends were cut back, 5 bases at V and 7 bases at J, with 15 bases in the middle. CDR3 region: CASSSGRSSEAFF. The CDR3 region has the DNA TGTGCCAGCAGTTCGGGACGTTCTAGTGAAGCTTTCTTT.

This chain uses TRBV2 with TRBJ2-5; D gene ambiguous. The CDR3 has 14 residues. Trimming removed 4 bases at V and 5 bases at J, with 14 bases between. Per germline, CDR1 SNHLY and CDR2 FYNNEI. The CDR3 DNA follows: TGTGCCAGCAGTGTGACCAGCCTTGGGGAGACCCAGTACTTC. Its protein is CASSVTSLGETQYF.

The J gene is TRBJ2-7, the V gene TRBV4-3; D perhaps matches TRBD2 (6 bases). Trimming pared 6 bases from V and 3 bases from J, leaving 18 bases between. The CDR3 loop spans 15 amino acids. From germline, CDR1 is LGHNA and CDR2 YSLEER. This CDR3 is CASSYSGFPRYEQYF. CDR3 bases: TGCGCCAGCAGTTATAGCGGTTTCCCGCGCTACGAGCAGTACTTC.

The chain recombines TRBV15 with TRBJ1-5; D unresolved. The CDR3 runs 14 residues. The ends were cut back, 1 base at V and 3 bases at J, with 7 bases in the middle. CDR1 is LNHNV, CDR2 YYDKDF, per germline (reference sequence). CDR3 nucleotide sequence: TGTGCCACCAGCAGAGCATCTTCCAATCAGCCCCAGCATTTT. Translated: CATSRASSNQPQHF.

The rearrangement joins TRBV11-2 to TRBJ2-7, with 9 bases identical to TRBD1. The CDR3 covers 16 residues. Trimming at V came to 4 bases and at J to 7 bases, leaving 14 bases not matched to a gene. Germline V CDR1 and CDR2: SGHAT, FQNNGV. In DNA form, the CDR3 reads TGTGCCAGCAGCTCCCTAGGACAGGGGAGGGGTGCTGAGCAGTACTTC. Protein sequence: CASSSLGQGRGAEQYF.

The rearrangement links TRBV5-4 to TRBJ1-2; D gene uncertain. Germline CDR1 and CDR2: SGHNT and YYREEE (reference sequence). Trimming stripped 0 bases from V and 3 bases from J, with 3 bases between. CDR3 size: 12 residues. CDR3 in amino acids: CASSLDHYGYTF. The DNA of the CDR3 is TGTGCCAGCAGCTTGGATCACTATGGCTACACCTTC.

The genes are TRBV7-9 and TRBJ2-7; D uncertain. Germline CDR1 is SEHNR and CDR2 is FQNEAQ (reference sequence). Trimming took 4 bases from V and 3 from J, leaving 7 bases between them. CDR3 length: 12 amino acids. The CDR3 protein is CASSSRDYEQYF. CDR3 in DNA: TGTGCCAGCAGCTCCCGAGACTACGAGCAGTACTTC.

This chain links TRBV19 with TRBJ2-1, with 8 bases identical to TRBD2. This CDR3 has 16 residues. The J segment lost 6 bases and the V segment lost 1 base, leaving 8 bases of the junction unmatched. Germline CDR1 reads LNHDA; CDR2 reads SQIVND (reference sequence). The CDR3 loop is CASSIVAGSLGNEQFF. CDR3 bases: TGTGCCAGTAGTATAGTAGCGGGGTCCCTGGGCAATGAGCAGTTCTTC. The entire variable domain, with the rest obtained from reference TRBV19 and TRBJ2-1, is as follows: DGGITQSPKYLFRKEGQNVTLSCEQNLNHDAMYWYRQDPGQGLRLIYYSQIVNDFQKGDIAEGYSVSREKKESFPLTVTSAQKNPTAFYLCASSIVAGSLGNEQFFGPGTRLTVL.

This chain joins TRBV25-1 and TRBJ1-5; D is uncertain. The length of the CDR3 is 11 residues. V lost 3 bases and J 7 bases, leaving 4 bases between the germline ends. Germline CDR1 is MGHDK and CDR2 is SYGVNS. For the CDR3, the DNA is TGTGCCAGCAGTGACAACCAGCCCCAGCATTTT. Protein: CASSDNQPQHF.

The rearrangement joins TRBV6-6 to TRBJ1-1, with 8 positions matching TRBD1. Germline lookup yields CDR1 MNHNY and CDR2 SVGAGI (reference sequence). V trimming: 5 bases; J trimming: 9 bases; junction bases outside the gene matches: 8. The CDR3 sequence is 13 residues long. The CDR3 loop reads CASSPRQGWKAFF. The CDR3 DNA is TGTGCCAGCAGTCCGAGACAGGGGTGGAAAGCTTTCTTT.

The chain uses TRBV5-4 and TRBJ1-3; 7 positions agree with TRBD1. V shed 1 base, J shed 2 bases, and the junction held 3 bases outside the gene matches. Germline values: CDR1 SGHNT, CDR2 YYREEE (reference sequence). This CDR3 has 15 residues. The CDR3 here is CASSLSGTAGNTIYF. The CDR3 region has the DNA TGTGCCAGCAGCTTGTCGGGGACAGCTGGAAACACCATATATTTT.

V and J are TRBV10-2 and TRBJ1-6; D possibly corresponds to TRBD1 (6 bases). Trimming cost V 11 bases and J 2 bases, with 16 bases left between them. This CDR3 region has 15 residues. The germline gives CDR1 WSHSY, CDR2 SAAADI. CDR3 sequence reads: CAPHETGPYNSPLHF. Written as DNA, the CDR3 is TGCGCCCCACATGAGACAGGCCCCTATAATTCACCCCTCCACTTT.

DNA of the CDR3: TGTGCCAGCAGCGAAGACATGAACACTGAAGCTTTCTTT. Amino acid sequence: CASSEDMNTEAFF. The chain has TRBV5-4 and TRBJ1-1; D not certain. CDR1 is SGHNT and CDR2 is YYREEE in the germline V gene (reference sequence). V dropped 4 bases and J dropped 0 bases, with 7 bases sitting between them. The CDR3 has 13 amino acids. The full variable domain, with the rest looked up from reference TRBV5-4 and TRBJ1-1, is ETGVTQSPTHLIKTRGQQVTLRCSSQSGHNTVSWYQQALGQGPQFIFQYYREEENGRGNFPPRFSGLQFPNYSSELNVNALELDDSALYLCASSEDMNTEAFFGQGTRLTVV.

This CDR3 reads CASSDGRNTEAFF. Written as DNA, the CDR3 is TGTGCCAGCAGCGACGGGAGGAACACTGAAGCTTTCTTT. V and J are TRBV5-8 and TRBJ1-1; D is undetermined. CDR1 is SGHTS and CDR2 is YDEGEE in the germline V gene. The V gene lost 4 bases and the J gene lost 1 base, with 8 bases spanning the gap. The CDR3 extends over 13 amino acids.

The chain has TRBV9 and TRBJ1-2; 7 nucleotides agree with TRBD1. With 0 bases clipped from V and 2 bases from J, the junction kept 4 bases outside the gene matches. The germline V gene has CDR1 SGDLS and CDR2 YYNGEE. The CDR3 is made up of 15 amino acids. CDR3 amino acids: CASSVASQGNYGYTF. CDR3 nucleotides: TGTGCCAGCAGCGTAGCCTCACAGGGGAACTATGGCTACACCTTC.

The CDR3 DNA follows: TGTGCCAGCAGCCAAGGAATCGACTACGAGCAGTACTTC. Translating gives CASSQGIDYEQYF. The genes are TRBV4-2 and TRBJ2-7; no clear D gene. CDR3 length equals 13 residues. V shed 1 base and J shed 3 bases, with 7 bases lying between them. Germline V lookup: CDR1 LGHNA, CDR2 YNFKEQ.

The chain links TRBV28 to TRBJ1-1, with D hard to call. CDR1 and CDR2 from the germline V gene are MDHEN and SYDVKM. This CDR3 spans 15 amino acids. V was cut by 2 bases and J by 4 bases, with 14 bases left in between. For the CDR3, the DNA is TGTGCCAGCAGTTTAGAGCAAAGTGGCGGCACTGAAGCTTTCTTT. This encodes CASSLEQSGGTEAFF. Supplemented by reference TRBV28 and TRBJ1-1, the full variable domain reads DVKVTQSSRYLVKRTGEKVFLECVQDMDHENMFWYRQDPGLGLRLIYFSYDVKMKEKGDIPEGYSVSREKKERFSLILESASTNQTSMYLCASSLEQSGGTEAFFGQGTRLTVV.

The chain employs TRBV7-9 and TRBJ1-1, with no clear D. V was pared by 1 base and J by 1 base, with 7 bases between. The CDR3 runs 14 residues. CDR1 and CDR2 (germline): SEHNR, FQNEAQ (reference sequence). The CDR3 reads CASSLGAGNTEAFF. CDR3 in DNA: TGTGCCAGCAGCTTAGGGGCGGGGAACACTGAAGCTTTCTTT.